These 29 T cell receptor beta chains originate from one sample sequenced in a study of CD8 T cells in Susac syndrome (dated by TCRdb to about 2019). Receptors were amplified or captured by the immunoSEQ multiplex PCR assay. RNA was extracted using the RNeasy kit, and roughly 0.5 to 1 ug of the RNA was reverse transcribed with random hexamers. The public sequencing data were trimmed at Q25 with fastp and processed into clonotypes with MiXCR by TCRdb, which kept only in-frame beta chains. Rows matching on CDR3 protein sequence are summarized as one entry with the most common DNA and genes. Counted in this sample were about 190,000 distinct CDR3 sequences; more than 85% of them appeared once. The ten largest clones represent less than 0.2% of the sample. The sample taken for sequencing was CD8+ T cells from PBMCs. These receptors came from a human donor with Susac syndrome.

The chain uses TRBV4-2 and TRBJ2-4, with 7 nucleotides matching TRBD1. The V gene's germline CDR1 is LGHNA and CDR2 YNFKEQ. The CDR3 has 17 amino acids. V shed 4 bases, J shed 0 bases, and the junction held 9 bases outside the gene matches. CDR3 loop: CASSPNPGQIAKNIQYF. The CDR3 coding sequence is TGTGCCAGCAGCCCCAATCCGGGACAGATAGCCAAAAACATTCAGTACTTC.

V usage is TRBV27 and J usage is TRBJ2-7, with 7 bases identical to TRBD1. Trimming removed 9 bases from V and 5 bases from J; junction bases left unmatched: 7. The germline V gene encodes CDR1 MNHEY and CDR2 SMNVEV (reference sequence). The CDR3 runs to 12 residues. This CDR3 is CASRQGWNEQYF. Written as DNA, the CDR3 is TGTGCCAGTCGACAGGGTTGGAACGAGCAGTACTTC.

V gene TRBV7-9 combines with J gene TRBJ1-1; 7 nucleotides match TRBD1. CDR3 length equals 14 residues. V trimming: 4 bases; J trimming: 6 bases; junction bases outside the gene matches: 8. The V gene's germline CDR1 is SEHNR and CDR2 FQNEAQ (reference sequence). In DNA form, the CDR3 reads TGTGCCAGCAGCTCCGGACAGGACGGGGCTGAAGCTTTCTTT. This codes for CASSSGQDGAEAFF.

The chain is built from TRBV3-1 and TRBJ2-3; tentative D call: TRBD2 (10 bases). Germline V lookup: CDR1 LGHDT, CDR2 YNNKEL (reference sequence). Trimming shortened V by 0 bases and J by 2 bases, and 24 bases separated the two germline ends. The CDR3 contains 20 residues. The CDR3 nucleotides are TGTGCCAGCAGCCAAGATATCCGGGGACAGGGACTAGCGCCCACAGATACGCAGTATTTT. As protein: CASSQDIRGQGLAPTDTQYF.

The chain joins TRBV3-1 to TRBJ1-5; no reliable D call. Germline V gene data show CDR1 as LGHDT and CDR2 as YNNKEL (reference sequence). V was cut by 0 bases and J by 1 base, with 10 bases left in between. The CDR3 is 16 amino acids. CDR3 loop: CASSQDLPTSNQPQHF. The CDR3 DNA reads TGTGCCAGCAGCCAAGATCTACCGACGAGCAATCAGCCCCAGCATTTT.

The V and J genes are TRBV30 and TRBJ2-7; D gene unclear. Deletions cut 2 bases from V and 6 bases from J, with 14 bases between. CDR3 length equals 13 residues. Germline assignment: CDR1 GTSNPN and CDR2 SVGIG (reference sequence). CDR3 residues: CAWSPLPRSEQYF. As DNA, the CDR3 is TGTGCCTGGAGTCCCCTACCTAGGAGCGAGCAGTACTTC. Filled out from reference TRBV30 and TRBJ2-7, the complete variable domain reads SQTIHQWPATLVQPVGSPLSLECTVEGTSNPNLYWYRQAAGRGLQLLFYSVGIGQISSEVPQNLSASRPQDRQFILSSKKLLLSDSGFYLCAWSPLPRSEQYFGPGTRLTVT.

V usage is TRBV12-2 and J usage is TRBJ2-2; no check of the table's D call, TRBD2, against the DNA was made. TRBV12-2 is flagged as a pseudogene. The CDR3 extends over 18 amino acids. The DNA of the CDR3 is TGTGCAAGTCGCTCCCGACTAGCGGGAGAAACTAACACCGGGGAGCTGTTTTTT. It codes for CASRSRLAGETNTGELFF.

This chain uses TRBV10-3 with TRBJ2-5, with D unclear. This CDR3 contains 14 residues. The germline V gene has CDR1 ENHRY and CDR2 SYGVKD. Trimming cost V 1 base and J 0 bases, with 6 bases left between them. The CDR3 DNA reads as TGTGCCATCAGTGAGTGGGTAGACCAAGAGACCCAGTACTTC. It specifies CAISEWVDQETQYF.

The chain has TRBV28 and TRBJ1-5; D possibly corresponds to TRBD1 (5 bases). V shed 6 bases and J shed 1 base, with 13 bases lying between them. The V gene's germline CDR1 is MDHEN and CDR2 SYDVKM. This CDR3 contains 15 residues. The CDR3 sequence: CASSLGWDSNQPQHF. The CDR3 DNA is TGTGCCAGCAGCTTAGGATGGGACAGCAATCAGCCCCAGCATTTT.

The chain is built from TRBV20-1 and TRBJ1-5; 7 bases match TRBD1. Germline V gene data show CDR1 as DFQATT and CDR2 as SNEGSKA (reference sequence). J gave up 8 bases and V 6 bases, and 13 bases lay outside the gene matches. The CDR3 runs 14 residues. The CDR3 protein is CSAPDRQGIEPQHF. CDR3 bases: TGCAGTGCCCCCGATCGACAGGGAATCGAGCCCCAGCATTTT.

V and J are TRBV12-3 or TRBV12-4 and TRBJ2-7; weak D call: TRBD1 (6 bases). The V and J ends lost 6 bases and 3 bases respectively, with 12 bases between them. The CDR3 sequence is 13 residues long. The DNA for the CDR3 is TGTGCCAGCAGGGCTAAGGACAGCTACGAGCAGTACTTC. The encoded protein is CASRAKDSYEQYF.

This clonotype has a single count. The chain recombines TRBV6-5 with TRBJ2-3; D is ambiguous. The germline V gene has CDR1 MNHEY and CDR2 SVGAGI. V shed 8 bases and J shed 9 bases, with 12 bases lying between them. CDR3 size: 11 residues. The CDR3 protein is CASFDRHTQYF. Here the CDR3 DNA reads TGTGCCAGCTTCGACCGACACACGCAGTATTTT.

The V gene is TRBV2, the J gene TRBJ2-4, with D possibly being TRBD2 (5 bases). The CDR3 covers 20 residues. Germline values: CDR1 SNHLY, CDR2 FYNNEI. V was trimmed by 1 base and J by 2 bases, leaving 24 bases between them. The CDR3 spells CASSEVGTENYGLSKNIQYF. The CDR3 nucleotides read TGTGCCAGCAGTGAAGTCGGTACGGAGAACTATGGACTCTCCAAAAACATTCAGTACTTC.

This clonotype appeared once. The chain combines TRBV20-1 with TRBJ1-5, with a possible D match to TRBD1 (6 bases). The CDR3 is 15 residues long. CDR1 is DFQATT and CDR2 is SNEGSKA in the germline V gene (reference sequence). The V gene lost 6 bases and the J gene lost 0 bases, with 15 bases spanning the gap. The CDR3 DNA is TGCAGTGCCCAGGACAGAATTTATAGCAATCAGCCCCAGCATTTT. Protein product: CSAQDRIYSNQPQHF.

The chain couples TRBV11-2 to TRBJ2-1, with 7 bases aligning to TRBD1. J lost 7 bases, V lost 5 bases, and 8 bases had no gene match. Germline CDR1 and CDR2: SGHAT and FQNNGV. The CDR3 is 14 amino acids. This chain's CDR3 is CASSPDRVVNEQFF. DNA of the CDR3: TGTGCCAGCAGCCCCGACAGGGTAGTGAATGAGCAGTTCTTC.

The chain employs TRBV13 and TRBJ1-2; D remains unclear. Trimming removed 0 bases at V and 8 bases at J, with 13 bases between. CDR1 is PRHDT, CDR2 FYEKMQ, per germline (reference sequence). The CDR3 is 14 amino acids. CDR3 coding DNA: TGTGCCAGCAGCTTAGGCTACGGGAGTCGGGGCTACACCTTC. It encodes CASSLGYGSRGYTF.

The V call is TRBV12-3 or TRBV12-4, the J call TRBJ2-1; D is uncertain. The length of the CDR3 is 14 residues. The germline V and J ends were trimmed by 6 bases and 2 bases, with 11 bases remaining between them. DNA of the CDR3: TGTGCCAGCAGCTACCTTATAGCCTACAATGAGCAGTTCTTC. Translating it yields CASSYLIAYNEQFF.

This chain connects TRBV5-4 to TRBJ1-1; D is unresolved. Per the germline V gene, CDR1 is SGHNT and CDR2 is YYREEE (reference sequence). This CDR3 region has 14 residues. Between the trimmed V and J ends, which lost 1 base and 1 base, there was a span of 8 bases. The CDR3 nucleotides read TGTGCCAGCAGCTTGTCTCCGGAGAACACTGAAGCTTTCTTT. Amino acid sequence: CASSLSPENTEAFF.

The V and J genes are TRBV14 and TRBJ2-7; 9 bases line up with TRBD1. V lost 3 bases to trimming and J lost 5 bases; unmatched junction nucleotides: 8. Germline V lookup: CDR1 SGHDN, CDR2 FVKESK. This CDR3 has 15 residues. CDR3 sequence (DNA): TGTGCCAGCAGCCAGACCGGGACAGGGCTAAACGAGCAGTACTTC. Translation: CASSQTGTGLNEQYF.

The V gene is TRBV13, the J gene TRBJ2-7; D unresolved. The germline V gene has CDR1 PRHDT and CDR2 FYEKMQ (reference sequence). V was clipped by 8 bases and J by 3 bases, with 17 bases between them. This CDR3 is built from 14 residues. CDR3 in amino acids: CASGRSSKSYEQYF. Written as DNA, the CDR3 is TGTGCCAGCGGCCGGTCTTCGAAAAGCTACGAGCAGTACTTC.

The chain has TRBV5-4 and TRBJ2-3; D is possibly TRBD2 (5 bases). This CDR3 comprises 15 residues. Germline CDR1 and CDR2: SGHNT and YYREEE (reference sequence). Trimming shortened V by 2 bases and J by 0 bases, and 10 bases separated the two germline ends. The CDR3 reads CASSFRWESTDTQYF. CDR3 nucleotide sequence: TGTGCCAGCAGCTTTCGCTGGGAGAGCACAGATACGCAGTATTTT.

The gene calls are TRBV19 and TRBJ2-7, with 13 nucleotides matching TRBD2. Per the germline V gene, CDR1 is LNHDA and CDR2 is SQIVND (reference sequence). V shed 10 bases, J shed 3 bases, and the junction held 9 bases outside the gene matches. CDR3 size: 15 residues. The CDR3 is CATKRTSGSIYEQYF. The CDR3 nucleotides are TGTGCCACCAAACGGACTAGCGGGAGTATCTACGAGCAGTACTTC.

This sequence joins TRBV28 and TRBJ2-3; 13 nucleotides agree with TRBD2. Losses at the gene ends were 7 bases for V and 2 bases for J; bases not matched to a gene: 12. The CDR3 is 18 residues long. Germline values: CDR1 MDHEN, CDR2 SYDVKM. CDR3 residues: CASTPETSGGSHTDTQYF. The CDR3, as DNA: TGTGCCAGCACCCCAGAGACTAGCGGGGGGTCTCACACAGATACGCAGTATTTT.

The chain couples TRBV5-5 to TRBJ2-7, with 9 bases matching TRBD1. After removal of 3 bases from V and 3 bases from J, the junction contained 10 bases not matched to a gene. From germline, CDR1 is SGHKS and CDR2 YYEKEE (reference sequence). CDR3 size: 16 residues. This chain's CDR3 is CASSSGTGFGVYEQYF. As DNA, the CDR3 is TGTGCCAGCAGCTCCGGGACAGGGTTTGGAGTCTACGAGCAGTACTTC.

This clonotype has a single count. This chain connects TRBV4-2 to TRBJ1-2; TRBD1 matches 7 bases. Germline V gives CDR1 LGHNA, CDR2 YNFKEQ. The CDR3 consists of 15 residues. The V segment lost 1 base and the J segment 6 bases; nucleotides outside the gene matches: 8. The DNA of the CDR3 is TGTGCCAGCAGCCAAGGGGGTGGACAGGCCGATGGCTACACCTTC. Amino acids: CASSQGGGQADGYTF.

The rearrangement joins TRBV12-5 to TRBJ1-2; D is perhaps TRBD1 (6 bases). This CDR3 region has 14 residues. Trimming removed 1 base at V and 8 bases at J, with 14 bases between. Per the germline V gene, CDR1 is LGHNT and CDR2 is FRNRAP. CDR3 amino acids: CASGLDKGGLGYTF. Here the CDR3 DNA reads TGTGCTAGTGGTTTGGATAAGGGGGGGCTCGGCTACACCTTC. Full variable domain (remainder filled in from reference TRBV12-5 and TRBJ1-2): DARVTQTPRHKVTEMGQEVTMRCQPILGHNTVFWYRQTMMQGLELLAYFRNRAPLDDSGMPKDRFSAEMPDATLATLKIQPSEPRDSAVYFCASGLDKGGLGYTFGSGTRLTVV.

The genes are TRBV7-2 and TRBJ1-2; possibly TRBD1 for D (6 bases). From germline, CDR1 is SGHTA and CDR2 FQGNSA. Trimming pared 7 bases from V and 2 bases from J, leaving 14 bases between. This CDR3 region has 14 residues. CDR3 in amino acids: CASTRTEANYGYTF. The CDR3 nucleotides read TGTGCCAGCACCCGGACAGAGGCAAACTATGGCTACACCTTC.

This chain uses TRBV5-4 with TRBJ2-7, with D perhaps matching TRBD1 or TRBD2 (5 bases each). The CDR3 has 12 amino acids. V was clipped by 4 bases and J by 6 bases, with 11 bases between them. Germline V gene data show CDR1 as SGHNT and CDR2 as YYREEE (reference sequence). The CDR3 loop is CASSRDGSEQYF. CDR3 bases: TGTGCCAGCAGCCGGGACGGATCCGAGCAGTACTTC.

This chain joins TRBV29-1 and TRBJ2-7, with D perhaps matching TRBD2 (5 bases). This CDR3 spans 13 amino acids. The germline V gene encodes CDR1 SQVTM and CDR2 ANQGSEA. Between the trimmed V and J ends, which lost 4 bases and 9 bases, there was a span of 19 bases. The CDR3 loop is CSVVAAEEWGQYF. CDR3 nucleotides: TGCAGCGTTGTGGCGGCGGAGGAATGGGGGCAGTACTTC.